The present T cell receptor (beta chain) was sequenced within a study of cytomegalovirus exposure and HLA in healthy donors. Study at large: Falling in the Caucasian-associated ancestry cluster were about 80% of approximately 410 genotyped donors. Whole-study findings and limits: CMV serostatus alone was available as immune exposure information. Investigators reported more than 150 TCR beta chains as tied to cytomegalovirus.

PCR amplification relied on 60 Vbeta primers (plus 13 Jbeta primers). Generated by immunoSEQ multiplex PCR, the TCRdb table keeps only in-frame clones and is missing some. The table has approximately 130,000 clones, about 85% seen once. With respect to this clone: Antigen specificity is unknown.

Trimming pared 4 bases from V and 6 bases from J, leaving 16 bases between. This CDR3 comprises 14 residues. Germline V lookup: CDR1 SGHKS, CDR2 YYEKEE (reference sequence). The clonotype originates from a woman aged 30 to 39 in good health and CMV-seropositive. Source material: PBMCs. The chain combines TRBV5-5 with TRBJ1-1, with D perhaps matching TRBD1 (5 bases). CDR3 bases: TGTGCCAGCAGCCCTCCCTCAGGGTCTCCTGAAGCTTTCTTT. Its protein product is CASSPPSGSPEAFF. The variable domain in full, with the rest retrieved from reference TRBV5-5 and TRBJ1-1, is DAGVTQSPTHLIKTRGQQVTLRCSPISGHKSVSWYQQVLGQGPQFIFQYYEKEERGRGNFPDRFSARQFPNYSSELNVNALLLGDSALYLCASSPPSGSPEAFFGQGTRLTVV.